This T cell receptor (beta chain) appears in the sequencing data of a study of T cells in Graves' hyperthyroidism and ophthalmopathy. Points from the study as a whole: Ophthalmopathy, as predicted by the model, came a median 6.5 months after the prediction. Blood also contained most expanded thyroid clonotypes above 0.001.

In its sample, this clonotype was seen many times. Its antigen is not identified. There are 15 residues in the CDR3. V lost 6 bases, J lost 2 bases, and 4 bases stayed unmatched. Looked up from germline, CDR1 is SNHLY and CDR2 is FYNNEI. Amplified TCR beta CDR3 regions came from RNA transcripts. Researchers ran a first-round RT-PCR on the TCR CDR3 using the HTBI primer set. MiXCR, run by TCRdb on the multiplex PCR reads, gives a single entry per CDR3 protein. The sample holds roughly 500,000 distinct CDR3 sequences; 46% are singletons and the top ten take roughly 45%. Patients having uncontrolled infection, another autoimmune disease, pregnancy or lactation were not included.

Sample: peripheral blood or thyroid tissue (not recorded which). V usage is TRBV2 and J usage is TRBJ2-6, with 7 bases that match TRBD1. The sequence was obtained from an adult woman with Graves' disease, either hyperthyroidism or ophthalmopathy (not recorded which). The CDR3 protein is CASRNQGAGANVLTF. The CDR3 region has the DNA TGTGCCAGCAGGAACCAGGGGGCTGGGGCCAACGTCCTGACTTTC.